This TCR beta chain was profiled in a study of T cells in Graves' hyperthyroidism and ophthalmopathy. Each diagnosis was grounded in clinical symptoms, serum thyroxine and TRAb, thyroid ultrasound, and orbital computed tomography. CDR1 is SGHTA, CDR2 FQGNSA, per germline. Unmatched junction bases numbered 9, after V lost 5 bases and J lost 6 bases. The CDR3 runs 14 residues. Amplification of TCR beta CDR3 regions used RNA as the template. TCR CDR3 underwent first-round RT-PCR with the HTBI primer set. TCRdb itself ran the multiplex PCR reads through MiXCR, one entry per CDR3 protein. Of about 840,000 distinct CDR3 sequences listed, around 39% are singletons.

This TCR was recovered from a man aged 18 to 29 with Graves' hyperthyroidism. The chain has TRBV7-2 and TRBJ1-2, with 7 nucleotides matching TRBD1. Sequenced input: blood. The CDR3 region is CASSPRDRGHGYTF. For the CDR3, the DNA is TGTGCCAGCAGCCCACGGGACAGAGGCCATGGCTACACCTTC.